A selection of T cell receptor beta chains follows, all from one sample in a study of CD4 T cell repertoires in COVID-19. Some clones are missing from TCRdb's copy, which holds only in-frame ones; the method was immunoSEQ multiplex PCR. The sample contains approximately 79,000 clones, 80% to 90% of which appear only once. The sequencing used CD4+ T cells from peripheral blood, collected after recovery from COVID-19. The receptors originated from a human donor who had COVID-19. CDR3s include the opening cysteine and the closing phenylalanine or tryptophan. Fields, in order: D gene, J gene, clone size, V gene, CDR3 DNA, CDR3 protein. A D gene is named only where the DNA matches it firmly. The size field is filled for only some rows; it gives once, few, many or a size class.

D: NA; J: TRBJ1-2; size: NA; V: TRBV7-9; DNA: TGTGCCAGCAGCTCGCAGGGTTCGACTGGAGGCTACACCTTC; CDR3: CASSSQGSTGGYTF
D: TRBD1; J: TRBJ1-3; size: NA; V: TRBV7-9; DNA: TGTGCCAGCAGCTTAGTCTCAGGACAGGCCTTATACTCTGGAAACACCATATATTTT; CDR3: CASSLVSGQALYSGNTIYF
D: NA; J: TRBJ1-3; size: NA; V: TRBV28; DNA: TGTGCCACCAGTTTAGAGGGCCTTAACACCATATATTTT; CDR3: CATSLEGLNTIYF
D: NA; J: TRBJ1-4; size: NA; V: TRBV6-6; DNA: TGTGCCAGCAGTTACTCGGGGTCTTTTGAAAAACTGTTTTTT; CDR3: CASSYSGSFEKLFF
D: TRBD1; J: TRBJ1-2; size: NA; V: TRBV5-6; DNA: TGTGCCAGCAGCTTGGGGTGGACAGGGTATGGGGACTATGGCTACACCTTC; CDR3: CASSLGWTGYGDYGYTF
D: TRBD1; J: TRBJ2-2; size: few; V: TRBV7-9; DNA: TGTGCCAGCAATGACAGGGTCACCGGGGAGCTGTTTTTT; CDR3: CASNDRVTGELFF
D: TRBD2; J: TRBJ2-1; size: few; V: TRBV6-5; DNA: TGTGCCAGCAGCCATACTAGCGGGGGATACAATGAGCAGTTCTTC; CDR3: CASSHTSGGYNEQFF
D: TRBD2; J: TRBJ2-5; size: NA; V: TRBV4-1; DNA: TGCGCCAGCAGCCTGGGGAGCGGGAGAGAGACCCAGTACTTC; CDR3: CASSLGSGRETQYF
D: NA; J: TRBJ1-5; size: few; V: TRBV13; DNA: TGTGCCAGCAGTATAGGCAGAGGGGATAGCAATCAGCCCCAGCATTTT; CDR3: CASSIGRGDSNQPQHF
D: NA; J: TRBJ1-3; size: NA; V: TRBV4-1; DNA: TGCGCCAGCAGCCAAGGAGACGGGGACTCTGGAAACACCATATATTTT; CDR3: CASSQGDGDSGNTIYF
D: TRBD2; J: TRBJ2-3; size: NA; V: TRBV20-1; DNA: TGCAGTGCTAGTCTCGGGACTAGCGGGCGGGGGAATACGCAGTATTTT; CDR3: CSASLGTSGRGNTQYF
D: NA; J: TRBJ1-5; size: NA; V: TRBV18; DNA: TGTGCCAGCTCACCAGAGGCAAATCAGCCCCAGCATTTT; CDR3: CASSPEANQPQHF
D: NA; J: TRBJ2-7; size: NA; V: TRBV7-3; DNA: TGTGCCAGTCTTCCCGGGACTCCCCGGAATGGGTACGAGCAGTACTTC; CDR3: CASLPGTPRNGYEQYF
D: NA; J: TRBJ2-7; size: NA; V: TRBV7-8; DNA: TGTGCCAGCAGCTTAAATTTTGGCTACGAGCAGTACTTC; CDR3: CASSLNFGYEQYF
D: NA; J: TRBJ1-5; size: NA; V: TRBV5-1; DNA: TGCGCCAGCAGCTACGGCGGGGTACGGGGTCAGCCCCAGCATTTT; CDR3: CASSYGGVRGQPQHF